This TCR beta chain originates from a study of cytomegalovirus exposure and HLA in healthy donors. CDR1 KGHSH and CDR2 LQKENI come from the germline V gene. The CDR3 totals 14 residues. V lost 3 bases, J lost 7 bases, and 4 bases stayed unmatched. The assay was immunoSEQ multiplex PCR, and TCRdb's table has in-frame clones only and misses some. The table includes over 150,000 clones, roughly nine tenths detected once. The chain couples TRBV18 to TRBJ2-1; TRBD1 matches 9 bases. The receptor was isolated from a woman aged 18-35 years in good health and CMV-seropositive. The sequencing input was PBMCs. Written as DNA, the CDR3 is TGTGCCAGCTCACCCCGTGGACAGGGGAATGAGCAGTTCTTC. Translation gives CASSPRGQGNEQFF. Together with reference TRBV18 and TRBJ2-1, the CDR3 gives the full variable domain: NAGVMQNPRHLVRRRGQEARLRCSPMKGHSHVYWYRQLPEEGLKFMVYLQKENIIDESGMPKERFSAEFPKEGPSILRIQQVVRGDSAAYFCASSPRGQGNEQFFGPGTRLTVL.